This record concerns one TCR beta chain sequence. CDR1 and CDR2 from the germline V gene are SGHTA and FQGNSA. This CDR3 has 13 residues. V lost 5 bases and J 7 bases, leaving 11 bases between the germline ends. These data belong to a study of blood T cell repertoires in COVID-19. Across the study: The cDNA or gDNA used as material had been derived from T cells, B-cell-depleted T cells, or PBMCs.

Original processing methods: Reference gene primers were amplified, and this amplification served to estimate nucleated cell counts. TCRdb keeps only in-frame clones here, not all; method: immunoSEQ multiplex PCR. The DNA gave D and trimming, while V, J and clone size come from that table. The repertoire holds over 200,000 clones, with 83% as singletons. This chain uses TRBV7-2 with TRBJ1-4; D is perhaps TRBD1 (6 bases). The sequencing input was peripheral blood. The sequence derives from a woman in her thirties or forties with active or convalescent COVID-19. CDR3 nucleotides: TGTGCCAGCAGCAGGACAGCTTTTGAAAAACTGTTTTTT. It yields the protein CASSRTAFEKLFF.